This T cell receptor (delta chain) originates from a study of γδ T cells in repeated Plasmodium falciparum infection. Background on the study: Samples were taken at baseline, before some infections, and 21 days after each.

The V gene's germline CDR1 is TSWWSYY and CDR2 QGS. The CDR3 length is 21 residues. TCRdb made new clone calls on the multiplex PCR reads using CATT. The profile covers approximately 60,000 delta-chain clones, with approximately 1.5% appearing a single time and 15% taken by the ten largest. This clone turned up a few times. Its antigen is still unknown. TCRdb's protein for this DNA is that of a much larger clone and differs from the translation at residue 3, likely a read error; the protein shown is the DNA translation. Bulk repertoires came from Vgamma9/Vdelta2+ or Vdelta2-negative gammadelta T cells flow-sorted from PBMC. Study-wide results and limits: Over time and infection, Vgamma9/Vdelta2+ repertoires remained highly stable and polyclonal. Repeated controlled infections reportedly drove waves of new clonotype selection in Vdelta2-negative, mostly Vdelta1+, gammadelta repertoires.

The V gene reported is TRDV1; the J gene is uncalled; the D call TRDD3 from the table was never checked on the DNA. Sample: gamma-delta T cells from blood. The clonotype originates from a pool of human donors (malaria-infected and uninfected, not separated). CDR3 DNA sequence: TGTGCTCCTGGGAACTCTCCTTCCTACGGCTGGGGGTTCACTAATACAGCACAACTCTTCTTC. As protein: CAPGNSPSYGWGFTNTAQLFF.